These 25 T cell receptor beta chains share one sample of origin, sequenced in a study of OX40 agonist ivuxolimab in advanced cancers. Libraries were constructed by the immunoSEQ multiplex PCR assay. TCRdb's version of the immuneACCESS table is confined to in-frame rearrangements and falls short of the full clone set. An unresolved V gene accounts for under half of the shortfall where checked; the remainder is of unknown origin. This sample gives about 27,000 clones in total; 83% of them show up just once. Of the sample, around 10% is held by the ten largest clones. The material sequenced was CD4+ or CD8+ T cells sorted from blood, taken in a trial of the OX40 agonist ivuxolimab. These TCRs come from an adult with an advanced solid tumor such as melanoma, head and neck, liver or kidney cancer.

This clone was detected only a few times. The chain is built from TRBV7-8 and TRBJ1-2; TRBD1 aligns across 8 bases. CDR3 length: 15 residues. Germline V gene sequence: CDR1 SGHVS, CDR2 FQNEAQ. After removal of 5 bases from V and 4 bases from J, the junction contained 9 bases not matched to a gene. For the CDR3, the DNA is TGTGCCAGCAGCCTCACAGGGGGGACTGCCTATGGCTACACCTTC. Its protein product is CASSLTGGTAYGYTF.

This clone is labeled medium-sized. The rearrangement joins TRBV19 to TRBJ1-2; 7 bases line up with TRBD1. Trimming removed 1 base from V and 4 bases from J; junction bases left unmatched: 6. Germline values: CDR1 LNHDA, CDR2 SQIVND (reference sequence). The CDR3 contains 15 residues. The DNA for the CDR3 is TGTGCCAGTAGTATAGGCGGGGACAGAGTCTATGGCTACACCTTC. It translates to CASSIGGDRVYGYTF.

This clone was observed a handful of times. This chain links TRBV10-3 with TRBJ2-7; D may be TRBD1 (5 bases). Germline V gene data show CDR1 as ENHRY and CDR2 as SYGVKD. The CDR3 loop spans 16 amino acids. The ends were cut back, 4 bases at V and 2 bases at J, with 18 bases in the middle. The CDR3 protein is CAISAFPTQATYEQYF. CDR3 DNA: TGTGCCATCAGTGCTTTCCCGACACAGGCTACCTACGAGCAGTACTTC.

This sequence joins TRBV13 and TRBJ1-1; tentatively, D is TRBD1 (5 bases). Deletions cut 1 base from V and 0 bases from J, with 12 bases between. The CDR3 loop spans 16 amino acids. Germline CDR1 and CDR2: PRHDT and FYEKMQ (reference sequence). The chain's CDR3 is CASSLEGYTLNTEAFF. The DNA for the CDR3 is TGTGCCAGCAGCTTAGAGGGGTACACTTTGAACACTGAAGCTTTCTTT.

The chain has TRBV10-3 and TRBJ1-3; TRBD1 aligns across 9 bases. With V trimmed by 0 bases and J by 8 bases, 8 bases remained unmatched. The V gene's germline CDR1 is ENHRY and CDR2 SYGVKD. The CDR3 loop spans 16 amino acids. The CDR3 DNA sequence: TGTGCCATCAGTGAGTCGACGGGACAGGGACGTGACACCATATATTTT. Translating it yields CAISESTGQGRDTIYF.

This chain joins TRBV29-1 and TRBJ2-1; 11 positions match TRBD2. Losses at the gene ends were 6 bases for V and 4 bases for J; bases not matched to a gene: 14. The germline gives CDR1 SQVTM, CDR2 ANQGSEA. The CDR3 contains 17 residues. CDR3 in amino acids: CSVISGLAGGPYNEQFF. CDR3 coding DNA: TGCAGCGTCATATCAGGGCTAGCGGGGGGTCCGTACAATGAGCAGTTCTTC.

The chain uses TRBV14 and TRBJ2-2; 12 bases are shared with TRBD2. The CDR3 covers 20 residues. The J segment lost 0 bases and the V segment lost 4 bases, leaving 12 bases of the junction unmatched. From germline, CDR1 is SGHDN and CDR2 FVKESK. The CDR3 nucleotides are TGTGCCAGCAGCCCATCCGCCGGGACTAGCGGGCGCACGAACACCGGGGAGCTGTTTTTT. This translates into CASSPSAGTSGRTNTGELFF.

This chain joins TRBV7-8 and TRBJ2-1, with 9 bases that match TRBD2. In germline, CDR1 is SGHVS, CDR2 FQNEAQ. The CDR3 runs to 16 residues. The junction had 13 bases not matched to a gene; V was cut back by 8 bases and J by 5 bases. The CDR3 coding sequence is TGTGCCAGCTATAAGTGGCGGGGGGGATCAAACAATGAGCAGTTCTTC. The encoded protein is CASYKWRGGSNNEQFF.

This rearrangement joins TRBV2 to TRBJ1-2, with 7 bases matching TRBD1. This CDR3 contains 17 residues. V lost 2 bases and J lost 0; bases outside the gene matches: 9. The germline V gene encodes CDR1 SNHLY and CDR2 FYNNEI. For the CDR3, the DNA is TGTGCCAGCAGTGAATCCGGGGACAGCCTTTCTAACTATGGCTACACCTTC. It encodes CASSESGDSLSNYGYTF. Full variable domain (outside the CDR3, taken from reference TRBV2 and TRBJ1-2): EPEVTQTPSHQVTQMGQEVILRCVPISNHLYFYWYRQILGQKVEFLVSFYNNEISEKSEIFDDQFSVERPDGSNFTLKIRSTKLEDSAMYFCASSESGDSLSNYGYTFGSGTRLTVV.

This sequence joins TRBV5-8 and TRBJ2-7; D gene uncertain. CDR1 SGHTS and CDR2 YDEGEE come from the germline V gene. V lost 2 bases to trimming and J lost 3 bases, with 0 bases between them. The CDR3 has 10 amino acids. For the CDR3, the DNA is TGTGCCAGCAGCTTCTACGAGCAGTACTTC. This gives the protein CASSFYEQYF.

V is TRBV19 and J is TRBJ1-1; possible D gene TRBD1, 6 bases. The CDR3 is 14 amino acids. Germline values: CDR1 LNHDA, CDR2 SQIVND (reference sequence). The V and J ends lost 1 base and 5 bases respectively, with 11 bases between them. CDR3 amino acids: CASSIGGARTEAFF. CDR3 in DNA: TGTGCCAGTAGTATAGGGGGGGCGCGAACTGAAGCTTTCTTT.

This chain joins TRBV2 and TRBJ2-3; 12 bases agree with TRBD2. The germline V gene encodes CDR1 SNHLY and CDR2 FYNNEI. This CDR3 region has 15 residues. The J segment lost 9 bases and the V segment lost 3 bases, leaving 7 bases of the junction unmatched. Here the CDR3 reads CASSDSSGGDGTQYF. The CDR3 bases are TGTGCCAGCAGTGATTCTAGCGGGGGGGACGGGACGCAGTATTTT.

J is TRBJ1-4 and V is TRBV27, with 8 bases aligning to TRBD1. This CDR3 spans 14 amino acids. Germline values: CDR1 MNHEY, CDR2 SMNVEV (reference sequence). V shed 2 bases, J shed 10 bases, and the junction held 6 bases outside the gene matches. In DNA, the CDR3 is TGTGCCAGCAGTTTAGGACAGGGTCCGGGAAAACTGTTTTTT. The encoded protein is CASSLGQGPGKLFF.

This clone was observed a single time. V is TRBV29-1 and J is TRBJ1-1; D call uncertain. This CDR3 region has 12 residues. V was pared by 5 bases and J by 5 bases, with 12 bases between. The V gene's germline CDR1 is SQVTM and CDR2 ANQGSEA. This chain's CDR3 is CSVPGVVTEAFF. For the CDR3, the DNA is TGCAGCGTTCCGGGAGTGGTGACTGAAGCTTTCTTT.

The chain combines TRBV19 with TRBJ1-4, with a possible D match to TRBD1 (5 bases). The germline gives CDR1 LNHDA, CDR2 SQIVND (reference sequence). The CDR3 totals 13 residues. V was cut by 3 bases and J by 7 bases, with 9 bases left in between. In nucleotides, the CDR3 is TGTGCCAGTAGTATGAGGGGCAGTGAAAAACTGTTTTTT. Translation gives CASSMRGSEKLFF.

The rearrangement links TRBV7-9 to TRBJ2-3, with D tentatively TRBD2 (6 bases). The V gene's germline CDR1 is SEHNR and CDR2 FQNEAQ (reference sequence). V was trimmed by 5 bases and J by 4 bases, leaving 28 bases between them. CDR3 size: 19 residues. CDR3 protein: CASSELAKFWESSADTQYF. The CDR3 nucleotides are TGTGCCAGCAGCGAACTTGCTAAATTCTGGGAGTCTAGCGCAGATACGCAGTATTTT.

This clone was recorded once. The chain uses TRBV7-6 and TRBJ1-2, with 10 bases fitting TRBD1. There are 13 residues in the CDR3. Germline CDR1 is SGHVS and CDR2 is FNYEAQ. V lost 4 bases, J lost 7 bases, and 3 bases stayed unmatched. The CDR3 region is CASSYRDRGGYTF. The CDR3 nucleotides read TGTGCCAGCAGCTACCGGGACAGGGGTGGCTACACCTTC.

The chain employs TRBV9 and TRBJ2-5; TRBD1 matches 8 bases. Germline V gives CDR1 SGDLS, CDR2 YYNGEE. There are 14 residues in the CDR3. Germline trimming cut 2 bases from V and 5 bases from J; bases unmatched to any gene: 5. The CDR3 loop is CASSVRQGYETQYF. The CDR3 coding sequence is TGTGCCAGCAGCGTCCGACAGGGGTACGAGACCCAGTACTTC.

The rearrangement uses TRBV29-1 and TRBJ1-2; possibly TRBD1 for D (6 bases). Germline V CDR1 and CDR2: SQVTM, ANQGSEA. The V gene lost 4 bases and the J gene lost 4 bases, with 16 bases spanning the gap. This CDR3 comprises 14 residues. CDR3 sequence (DNA): TGCAGCGTTGGACCCCGGGACACCTCCTATGGCTACACCTTC. The encoded protein is CSVGPRDTSYGYTF.

The chain couples TRBV29-1 to TRBJ2-7, with TRBD2 as a possible D gene (5 bases). This CDR3 contains 11 residues. With 4 bases removed from V and 7 bases from J, the gap between germline ends came to 11 bases. Germline V gene sequence: CDR1 SQVTM, CDR2 ANQGSEA. The CDR3, as DNA: TGCAGCGTTGCCGGACCGGGAGAGCAGTACTTC. Protein sequence: CSVAGPGEQYF.

The rearrangement joins TRBV29-1 to TRBJ2-7; D ambiguous. From germline, CDR1 is SQVTM and CDR2 ANQGSEA. CDR3 length equals 11 residues. V was shortened by 2 bases and J by 4 bases, with 6 bases between the two germline ends. The DNA of the CDR3 is TGCAGCGTTGAAAGAGAGTACGAGCAGTACTTC. It codes for CSVEREYEQYF.

The gene calls are TRBV6-1 and TRBJ1-2; D is undetermined. The CDR3 length is 14 residues. Trimming shortened V by 6 bases and J by 6 bases, and 17 bases separated the two germline ends. Germline values: CDR1 MNHNS, CDR2 SASEGT. The CDR3 DNA sequence: TGTGCCAGCAGACCCGGGTTATTGAACCATGGCTACACCTTC. As protein: CASRPGLLNHGYTF.

The V gene is TRBV2, the J gene TRBJ1-5; no clear D. The V gene's germline CDR1 is SNHLY and CDR2 FYNNEI. Between the trimmed V and J ends, which lost 7 bases and 1 base, there was a span of 14 bases. The CDR3 is 15 residues long. This chain's CDR3 is CASTRSSGSNQPQHF. CDR3 bases: TGTGCCAGCACCCGAAGTTCGGGGAGCAATCAGCCCCAGCATTTT.

The V call is TRBV7-2, the J call TRBJ1-4, with TRBD1 matching over 8 bases. The V segment lost 6 bases and the J segment 8 bases; nucleotides outside the gene matches: 8. This CDR3 spans 14 amino acids. In germline, CDR1 is SGHTA, CDR2 FQGNSA. CDR3 DNA: TGTGCCAGCAGTTCCGACAGGGGTTGGGAAAAACTGTTTTTT. Translation: CASSSDRGWEKLFF.

The rearrangement uses TRBV29-1 and TRBJ2-7; a weak D match, TRBD2 (5 bases). The ends were cut back, 0 bases at V and 0 bases at J, with 9 bases in the middle. The CDR3 consists of 14 residues. The germline CDR1 and CDR2 sequences are SQVTM and ANQGSEA. CDR3 sequence (DNA): TGCAGCGTTGAAGAAGGACTGAGCTCCTACGAGCAGTACTTC. This codes for CSVEEGLSSYEQYF.